Listed here is a single T cell receptor (beta chain). Antigen specificity is unknown. The source of the sample is a study of lymphopenia after photon versus proton radiotherapy. Findings and caveats of the study: Survival link was tested only in deceased patients; proton benefit remains a possibility. Relative stability marked proton patients; photon patients lost diversity and naive cells. After the lymphocyte nadir, photon-treated repertoires showed oligoclonal expansion, especially of CD8+ Temra cells.

The method was immunoSEQ multiplex PCR; TCRdb's version includes in-frame clones alone and lacks a portion of them. The sample has tens of thousands of clones; 75% to 90% are singletons. CDR1 SGHNT and CDR2 YENEEA come from the germline V gene. The CDR3 has 20 amino acids. Trimming at V came to 6 bases and at J to 0 bases, leaving 15 bases not matched to a gene. This rearrangement joins TRBV11-3 to TRBJ2-1; 12 bases line up with TRBD2. Sequencing used peripheral blood, obtained from a patient treated with proton-based radiotherapy. This receptor was obtained from a man of 80 years or more with esophageal cancer. The CDR3 DNA reads as TGTGCCAGCAGTTTGTACCCTCTAGCGGGAGGGCTGAGCTCCTACAATGAGCAGTTCTTC. Its translation is CASSLYPLAGGLSSYNEQFF.